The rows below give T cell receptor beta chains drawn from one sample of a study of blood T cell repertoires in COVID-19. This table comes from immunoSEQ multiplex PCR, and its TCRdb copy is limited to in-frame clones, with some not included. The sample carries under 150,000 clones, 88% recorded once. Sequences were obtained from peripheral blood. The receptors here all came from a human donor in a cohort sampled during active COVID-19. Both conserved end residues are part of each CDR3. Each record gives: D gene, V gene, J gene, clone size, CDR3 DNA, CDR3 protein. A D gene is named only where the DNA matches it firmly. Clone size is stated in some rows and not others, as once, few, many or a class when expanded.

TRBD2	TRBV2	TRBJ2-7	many	TGTGCCAGCAAAGGACTAGCGGGAGTCAAGTACGAGCAGTACTTC	CASKGLAGVKYEQYF
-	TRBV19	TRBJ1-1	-	TGTGCCAGTAGTTTCAGGGCCGGCACTGAAGCTTTCTTT	CASSFRAGTEAFF
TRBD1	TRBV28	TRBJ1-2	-	TGTGCCAGCAGTACGAACCCGACAGGGGGTAGGAGCTACACCTTC	CASSTNPTGGRSYTF
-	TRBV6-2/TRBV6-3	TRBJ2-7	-	TGTGCCAGCAGTCAAACAGGGAGCTCCTACGAGCAGTACTTC	CASSQTGSSYEQYF
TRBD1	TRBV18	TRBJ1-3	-	TGTGCCAGCTCACCATGGAGGGACAGTGGAAACACCATATATTTT	CASSPWRDSGNTIYF
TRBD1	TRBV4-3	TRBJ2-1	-	TGCGCCAGCAGCCAAGATTTCACCGGGACAGGGGGCCGTGAGCAGTTCTTC	CASSQDFTGTGGREQFF
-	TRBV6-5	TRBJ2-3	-	TGTGCCAGCAGTTACAGGGGGGGCCAGGGCACAGATACGCAGTATTTT	CASSYRGGQGTDTQYF
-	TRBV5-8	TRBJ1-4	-	TGTGCCAGCAGCTTGTTGTCGCTTCAGAATGAAAAACTGTTTTTT	CASSLLSLQNEKLFF
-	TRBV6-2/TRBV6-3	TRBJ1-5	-	TGTGCCAGCAGTCTATCACAGGGTATGAGTGGCAATCAGCCCCAGCATTTT	CASSLSQGMSGNQPQHF
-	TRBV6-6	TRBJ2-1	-	TGTGCCAGCAGAATGGACAACTCCTACAATGAGCAGTTCTTC	CASRMDNSYNEQFF
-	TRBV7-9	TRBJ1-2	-	TGTGCCAGCAGCATACAATCACAAGGCTACACCTTC	CASSIQSQGYTF
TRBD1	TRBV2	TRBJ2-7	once	TGTGCCGTGGACAGGGGGCCGAAGGAGCAGTACTTC	CAVDRGPKEQYF
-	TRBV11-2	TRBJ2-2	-	TGTGCCAGCAGCCCCGGGGTCGCGAACACCGGGGAGCTGTTTTTT	CASSPGVANTGELFF
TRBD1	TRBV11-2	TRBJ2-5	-	TGTGCCAGCAGCCGCCGGGACAGGGGGCGGCAAGAGACCCAGTACTTC	CASSRRDRGRQETQYF
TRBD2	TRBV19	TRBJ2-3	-	TGTGCCAGTAGCGAGACTAGCGGCCTTACAGATACGCAGTATTTT	CASSETSGLTDTQYF
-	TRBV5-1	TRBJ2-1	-	TGCGCCAGCAGCTTGGACGAAGGGGCCTACAATGAGCAGTTCTTC	CASSLDEGAYNEQFF
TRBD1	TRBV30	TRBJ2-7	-	TGTGCCTGGAGTGTACGGTCGACAGGGGTATTCTACGAGCAGTACTTC	CAWSVRSTGVFYEQYF
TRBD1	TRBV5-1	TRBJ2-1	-	TGCGCCACCCGGGGACAGGGCAATGAGCAGTTCTTC	CATRGQGNEQFF
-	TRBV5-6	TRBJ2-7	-	TGTGCCAGCAGCTTGTGGTCAACAGGGTTGGGCTACGAGCAGTACTTC	CASSLWSTGLGYEQYF
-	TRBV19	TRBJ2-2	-	TGTGCCAGTAACTCCGGGACACGGACCGGGGAGCTGTTTTTT	CASNSGTRTGELFF
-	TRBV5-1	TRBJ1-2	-	TGCGCCAGCAGCCGACAGAACTATGGCTACACCTTC	CASSRQNYGYTF
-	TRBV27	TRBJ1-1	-	TGTGCCAGCAACCCCACCGGAGACCCGAACACTGAAGCTTTCTTT	CASNPTGDPNTEAFF
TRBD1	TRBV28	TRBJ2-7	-	TGTGCCAGCAGTTTAATGGTCAGGGGGCGTCACGAGCAGTACTTC	CASSLMVRGRHEQYF
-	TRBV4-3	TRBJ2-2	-	TGCGCCAGCAGCCAAGAGCCAAGGACAGGGAGGGTTTTT	CASSQEPRTGRVF